A single sample is the source of the 20 T cell receptor beta chains below, sequenced in a study of cytomegalovirus exposure and HLA in healthy donors. Generated by immunoSEQ multiplex PCR, the TCRdb table keeps only in-frame clones and is missing some. The sample includes 250,000 to 300,000 clones, 80% to 90% seen only once; the top ten take more than 0.8%. The sequenced sample was PBMCs. These receptors were collected from a woman aged 18-29 years in good health and CMV-seronegative.

In its sample, this clone was seen a few times. The gene calls are TRBV25-1 and TRBJ1-5; no firm D call. The CDR3 runs 15 residues. Germline-derived CDR1 and CDR2 are MGHDK and SYGVNS. The V end was cut by 2 bases, the J end by 4 bases, with 12 bases between. The CDR3 DNA reads as TGTGCCAGCAGTGAAACGACACGTCCAAATCAGCCCCAGCATTTT. As protein: CASSETTRPNQPQHF.

The chain is built from TRBV7-2 and TRBJ1-5, with D maybe TRBD1 (5 bases). The CDR3 is 15 amino acids. The germline CDR1 and CDR2 sequences are SGHTA and FQGNSA. V dropped 4 bases and J dropped 5 bases, with 15 bases sitting between them. The CDR3 nucleotides are TGTGCCAGCAGCTCCCGGGACTCCTTAGATCAGCCCCAGCATTTT. Translation: CASSSRDSLDQPQHF. The full variable domain, rest sourced from reference TRBV7-2 and TRBJ1-5, is GAGVSQSPSNKVTEKGKDVELRCDPISGHTALYWYRQSLGQGLEFLIYFQGNSAPDKSGLPSDRFSAERTGGSVSTLTIQRTQQEDSAVYLCASSSRDSLDQPQHFGDGTRLSIL.

This clone was seen repeatedly, ten times or more. The chain is built from TRBV6-1 and TRBJ1-2, with 8 bases matching TRBD1. The CDR3 is 14 amino acids. V dropped 4 bases and J dropped 4; count of bases not matched to a gene: 5. The germline V gene has CDR1 MNHNS and CDR2 SASEGT. The CDR3 DNA reads TGTGCCAGCAGTGTGACAGGGGACGCCTATGGCTACACCTTC. Residues: CASSVTGDAYGYTF.

Regarding this clone: Other DNA sequences in the same sample also yield this CDR3. This sequence joins TRBV5-1 and TRBJ1-6, with 9 bases identical to TRBD1. The J segment lost 7 bases and the V segment lost 4 bases, leaving 6 bases of the junction unmatched. Per germline, CDR1 SGHRS and CDR2 YFSETQ. This CDR3 spans 15 amino acids. CDR3 sequence: CASSSAGTGNSPLHF. The CDR3 bases are TGCGCCAGCAGCAGTGCCGGGACAGGGAATTCACCCCTCCACTTT.

This sequence joins TRBV27 and TRBJ2-3; D is perhaps TRBD1 (6 bases). CDR1 MNHEY and CDR2 SMNVEV come from the germline V gene (reference sequence). V shed 0 bases and J shed 1 base, with 11 bases lying between them. The CDR3 contains 16 residues. CDR3 bases: TGTGCCAGCAGTTTATCAGGGGACACACGCACAGATACGCAGTATTTT. This encodes CASSLSGDTRTDTQYF.

This sequence joins TRBV27 and TRBJ2-1; 12 bases fit TRBD2. The germline V gene has CDR1 MNHEY and CDR2 SMNVEV (reference sequence). This CDR3 is 16 amino acids long. Trimming cost V 5 bases and J 4 bases; bases outside gene matches: 6. CDR3 nucleotides: TGTGCCAGCAGTGGAGGACTAGCGGGAACGTACAATGAGCAGTTCTTC. The encoded protein is CASSGGLAGTYNEQFF.

This chain links TRBV5-1 with TRBJ2-7; TRBD1 aligns across 9 bases. Germline-derived CDR1 and CDR2 are SGHRS and YFSETQ. Trimming at V came to 5 bases and at J to 3 bases, leaving 9 bases not matched to a gene. This CDR3 has 15 amino acids. The CDR3 nucleotides are TGCGCCAGCAGTTTTCCCGGGACAGGGATCTACGAGCAGTACTTC. Residues: CASSFPGTGIYEQYF.

The CDR3 loop reads CASSFYRQGAFIDTQYF. CDR3 nucleotides: TGTGCCAGCAGCTTTTATAGACAGGGGGCTTTTATAGATACGCAGTATTTT. The V gene is TRBV7-3, the J gene TRBJ2-3; 10 bases are shared with TRBD1. Germline V gene sequence: CDR1 SGHTA, CDR2 FQGTGA. The CDR3 consists of 17 residues. V shed 3 bases and J 5 bases; nucleotides not matched to a gene: 11.

The chain carries TRBV30 and TRBJ2-7, with 11 positions matching TRBD2. Germline CDR1 reads GTSNPN; CDR2 reads SVGIG (reference sequence). CDR3 length equals 15 residues. V lost 4 bases and J lost 1; bases outside the gene matches: 6. DNA of the CDR3: TGTGCCTGGAAGAAACTAGCGGGGGATTCCTACGAGCAGTACTTC. Amino acids: CAWKKLAGDSYEQYF.

The V and J genes are TRBV27 and TRBJ2-1, with 12 nucleotides matching TRBD2. With V trimmed by 8 bases and J by 7 bases, 9 bases remained unmatched. Per germline, CDR1 MNHEY and CDR2 SMNVEV (reference sequence). There are 15 residues in the CDR3. CDR3 bases: TGTGCCAGCCTTTCTCTAGCGGGGGGGCCTAATGAGCAGTTCTTC. Its protein product is CASLSLAGGPNEQFF.

The chain has TRBV6-5 and TRBJ2-7; TRBD2 aligns across 8 bases. The CDR3 is made up of 15 amino acids. The V segment lost 0 bases and the J segment 5 bases; nucleotides outside the gene matches: 6. CDR1 MNHEY and CDR2 SVGAGI come from the germline V gene. The chain's CDR3 is CASSYSQSGSNEQYF. The CDR3 DNA reads TGTGCCAGCAGTTACTCCCAGAGCGGGAGCAACGAGCAGTACTTC.

The chain employs TRBV6-6 and TRBJ2-3; TRBD1 aligns across 7 bases. The germline V gene encodes CDR1 MNHNY and CDR2 SVGAGI (reference sequence). V lost 0 bases to trimming and J lost 4 bases; unmatched junction nucleotides: 4. The CDR3 sequence is 15 residues long. In nucleotides, the CDR3 is TGTGCCAGCAGTTACTCGTCCAGGGGGTCAGATACGCAGTATTTT. Its translation: CASSYSSRGSDTQYF.

This clone has just a few counts. The rearrangement uses TRBV19 and TRBJ2-2; 8 nucleotides match TRBD2. V lost 2 bases, J lost 8 bases, and 7 bases stayed unmatched. Per the germline V gene, CDR1 is LNHDA and CDR2 is SQIVND (reference sequence). This CDR3 region has 15 residues. The CDR3 bases are TGTGCCAGTAGTATACCAGCGGGAGTGTGGGGGGAGCTGTTTTTT. Protein: CASSIPAGVWGELFF. The full variable domain, with the rest looked up from reference TRBV19 and TRBJ2-2, is DGGITQSPKYLFRKEGQNVTLSCEQNLNHDAMYWYRQDPGQGLRLIYYSQIVNDFQKGDIAEGYSVSREKKESFPLTVTSAQKNPTAFYLCASSIPAGVWGELFFGEGSRLTVL.

This chain uses TRBV27 with TRBJ1-1; D is possibly TRBD1 (5 bases). The CDR3 contains 15 residues. Germline loops: CDR1 MNHEY, CDR2 SMNVEV (reference sequence). With 1 base removed from V and 0 bases from J, the gap between germline ends came to 9 bases. CDR3 coding DNA: TGTGCCAGCAGTTTATGGGGCCGGATGAACACTGAAGCTTTCTTT. It encodes CASSLWGRMNTEAFF.

This sequence joins TRBV6-5 and TRBJ2-3; 9 nucleotides agree with TRBD2. This CDR3 is 14 amino acids long. CDR1 is MNHEY, CDR2 SVGAGI, per germline. V lost 7 bases and J lost 4; bases outside the gene matches: 6. CDR3 sequence reads: CASNSGRSADTQYF. In DNA form, the CDR3 reads TGTGCCAGCAATAGCGGGAGAAGTGCAGATACGCAGTATTTT.

This clone was seen only a few times. The sample holds other DNA sequences that translate to the same CDR3. The V gene is TRBV19, the J gene TRBJ1-1; D is unclear. CDR1 is LNHDA, CDR2 SQIVND, per germline (reference sequence). CDR3 size: 12 residues. Between the trimmed V and J ends, which lost 3 bases and 5 bases, there was a span of 7 bases. The CDR3 sequence is CASSIPGTEAFF. In DNA form, the CDR3 reads TGTGCCAGTAGTATCCCGGGGACTGAAGCTTTCTTT.

The chain links TRBV6-6 to TRBJ1-5, with 7 bases that match TRBD1. CDR3 length equals 15 residues. Per the germline V gene, CDR1 is MNHNY and CDR2 is SVGAGI (reference sequence). Trimming removed 5 bases from V and 1 base from J; junction bases left unmatched: 5. CDR3: CASSPRDSSNQPQHF. The CDR3 nucleotides read TGTGCCAGCAGTCCAAGGGACAGCAGCAATCAGCCCCAGCATTTT.

The rearrangement uses TRBV7-2 and TRBJ2-7; possibly TRBD1 for D (5 bases). This CDR3 spans 13 amino acids. Germline V gives CDR1 SGHTA, CDR2 FQGNSA. Trimming removed 3 bases from V and 5 bases from J, with 11 bases in between. The CDR3 region has the DNA TGTGCCAGCAGCTTGCCAGGGTTGAACGAGCAGTACTTC. It is translated as CASSLPGLNEQYF.

Only a few counts were recorded for this clone. The CDR3 DNA sequence: TGTGCCTGGAGTCCCGGACAGCCCCAATGGTACTTC. This gives the protein CAWSPGQPQWYF. This chain connects TRBV30 to TRBJ2-7; D possibly corresponds to TRBD1 (6 bases). V was clipped by 2 bases and J by 12 bases, with 17 bases between them. CDR3 length equals 12 residues. The V gene's germline CDR1 is GTSNPN and CDR2 SVGIG (reference sequence).

The genes are TRBV5-6 and TRBJ2-7; TRBD1 matches at 10 bases. Germline V gene data show CDR1 as SGHDT and CDR2 as YYEEEE. The ends lost 3 bases at V and 0 bases at J; junction bases unmatched: 3. The CDR3 covers 15 residues. The CDR3: CASSWTGGGSYEQYF. The CDR3 nucleotides read TGTGCCAGCAGCTGGACAGGGGGGGGCTCCTACGAGCAGTACTTC. The full variable domain, in which reference TRBV5-6 and TRBJ2-7 provide the parts outside the CDR3, is DAGVTQSPTHLIKTRGQQVTLRCSPKSGHDTVSWYQQALGQGPQFIFQYYEEEERQRGNFPDRFSGHQFPNYSSELNVNALLLGDSALYLCASSWTGGGSYEQYFGPGTRLTVT.